The clone carrying this T cell receptor beta chain was found once. Each CDR3 protein gets one entry after TCRdb re-called the reads with MiXCR. The sample lists several thousand distinct CDR3 sequences; 25% to 30% were seen once. V lost 5 bases, J lost 0 bases, and 10 bases lay in between. Germline V gives CDR1 MNHEY, CDR2 SVGEGT. The CDR3 spans 14 residues. The data are from a study of liver allograft versus peripheral blood T cells. The wider study: The study compared liver allograft T cell receptor repertoires against peripheral blood repertoires of liver transplant recipients.

The V and J genes are TRBV6-2 or TRBV6-3 and TRBJ1-2; possibly TRBD1 for D (6 bases). This TCR derives from a human patient who had a liver transplant. A subset of T cells may come from the graft donor. The CDR3 nucleotides are TGTGCCAGCAGTGGACAGATGACTAACTATGGCTACACCTTC. Translated, it gives CASSGQMTNYGYTF.